This T cell receptor (beta chain) is drawn from a study of shared clonotypes between healthy human individuals. This CDR3 is built from 16 residues. The data were produced by immunoSEQ multiplex PCR, yet TCRdb's version contains in-frame clones alone and is incomplete. The profile shows about 1,800,000 clones, about 95% of them singletons. Positive CCR7 selection of CD45RO-negative cells yielded the naive CD8 cells, and terminally differentiated effector memory CD45RA+ cells were excluded. The sequence was obtained from a young man in good health. V is TRBV12-2 and J is TRBJ1-2; the D call of TRBD1 is as the table states it, not checked on the DNA. TRBV12-2 is designated a pseudogene. The source material was naive CD8+ T cells sorted from blood. CDR3 nucleotides: TGTGCAAGTCGCTTAGCGGGGGTCAGGGGATTCTATGGCTACACCTTC. Its protein is CASRLAGVRGFYGYTF.